One sample yielded the 13 T cell receptor beta chains listed below, sequenced in a study of blood T cell repertoires in COVID-19. Clones were sequenced by immunoSEQ multiplex PCR, and TCRdb holds only the in-frame ones, with some missing. The sample comprises more than 95,000 clones, roughly 80% of which are singletons, and 15% rests with the top ten. The sequencing sample was made of peripheral blood. Every receptor here comes from a woman of 80 years or more with acute or convalescent COVID-19.

This clone was picked up a small number of times. The rearrangement uses TRBV10-3 and TRBJ1-2; D not resolved. The CDR3 covers 13 residues. Trimming took off 3 bases at V and 8 bases at J, with 13 bases between the two ends. Germline V gene sequence: CDR1 ENHRY, CDR2 SYGVKD. This chain's CDR3 is CAISDEGISGYTF. CDR3 bases: TGTGCCATCAGTGATGAGGGTATTAGCGGCTACACCTTC.

This chain connects TRBV5-1 to TRBJ1-2; possible D gene TRBD1, 5 bases. CDR3 length: 14 residues. V lost 5 bases and J lost 2, with 13 bases in between. The germline gives CDR1 SGHRS, CDR2 YFSETQ. The CDR3 protein is CASRASAGNYGYTF. In DNA form, the CDR3 reads TGCGCCAGCAGAGCGTCGGCAGGGAACTATGGCTACACCTTC.

This chain links TRBV7-8 with TRBJ2-7; the match to TRBD1 covers 7 bases. The V gene end was trimmed by 5 bases and the J gene end by 10 bases; junction bases not matched to a gene: 8. The germline gives CDR1 SGHVS, CDR2 FQNEAQ. The CDR3 runs 12 residues. In DNA form, the CDR3 reads TGTGCCAGCAGCCCTGACAGGGTAGAACAGTACGTC. It translates to CASSPDRVEQYV.

CDR3 protein: CASSLLLDSSPLHF. Here the CDR3 DNA reads TGTGCCAGCAGCTTACTCCTTGACTCGTCACCCCTCCACTTT. The V and J genes are TRBV13 and TRBJ1-6; D remains unclear. From germline, CDR1 is PRHDT and CDR2 FYEKMQ (reference sequence). The CDR3 sequence is 14 residues long. Trimming took 2 bases from V and 10 from J, leaving 12 bases between them.

Written as DNA, the CDR3 is TGTGCCAGCAGCTCGGGTGGCGAGACCCAGTACTTC. This codes for CASSSGGETQYF. The gene calls are TRBV11-3 and TRBJ2-5; D is undetermined. The CDR3 length is 12 residues. Germline loops: CDR1 SGHNT, CDR2 YENEEA. Trimming cost V 4 bases and J 5 bases, with 8 bases left between them.

V and J are TRBV2 and TRBJ2-4; maybe TRBD1 (6 bases). The germline CDR1 and CDR2 sequences are SNHLY and FYNNEI. The length of the CDR3 is 13 residues. Trimming cost V 4 bases and J 6 bases, with 10 bases left between them. CDR3 in DNA: TGTGCCAGCAGTGCTGGACAGCTAAACATTCAGTACTTC. Residues: CASSAGQLNIQYF.

V gene TRBV5-1 combines with J gene TRBJ2-6; D is undetermined. Germline V lookup: CDR1 SGHRS, CDR2 YFSETQ. The CDR3 covers 16 residues. Trimming pared 1 base from V and 0 bases from J, leaving 8 bases between. CDR3 sequence reads: CASSLNTPSGANVLTF. DNA for the CDR3: TGCGCCAGCAGCTTGAACACCCCCTCTGGGGCCAACGTCCTGACTTTC. The full variable domain, completed using reference TRBV5-1 and TRBJ2-6, is KAGVTQTPRYLIKTRGQQVTLSCSPISGHRSVSWYQQTPGQGLQFLFEYFSETQRNKGNFPGRFSGRQFSNSRSEMNVSTLELGDSALYLCASSLNTPSGANVLTFGAGSRLTVL.

The CDR3 DNA reads as TGTGCCAGTAGTTCCCGGTCTGCTGAGCAGTTCTTC. As protein: CASSSRSAEQFF. The chain has TRBV19 and TRBJ2-1; no firm D call. The CDR3 runs to 12 residues. Germline-derived CDR1 and CDR2 are LNHDA and SQIVND (reference sequence). Deletions cut 5 bases from V and 9 bases from J, with 11 bases between.

This chain joins TRBV18 and TRBJ1-1; TRBD1 agrees at 10 bases. The germline V gene encodes CDR1 KGHSH and CDR2 LQKENI. The CDR3 extends over 13 amino acids. Trimming took 6 bases from V and 6 from J; bases not matched to a gene: 4. Written as DNA, the CDR3 is TGTGCCAGCTCGCCGACAGGGGGCTCTGAAGCTTTCTTT. Amino acid sequence: CASSPTGGSEAFF.

This CDR3 reads CASFSGSSYEQYF. In DNA, the CDR3 is TGTGCCAGTTTTTCCGGGAGCTCCTACGAGCAGTACTTC. The chain links TRBV28 to TRBJ2-7, with a possible D match to TRBD2 (6 bases). The germline gives CDR1 MDHEN, CDR2 SYDVKM. CDR3 length: 13 residues. Trimming took off 9 bases at V and 0 bases at J, with 12 bases between the two ends. Combining the CDR3 with reference TRBV28 and TRBJ2-7 gives the whole variable domain DVKVTQSSRYLVKRTGEKVFLECVQDMDHENMFWYRQDPGLGLRLIYFSYDVKMKEKGDIPEGYSVSREKKERFSLILESASTNQTSMYLCASFSGSSYEQYFGPGTRLTVT.

This rearrangement joins TRBV27 to TRBJ1-2; D uncertain. V shed 3 bases and J shed 8 bases, with 13 bases lying between them. This CDR3 is 13 amino acids long. Germline V gene lookup returns CDR1 MNHEY and CDR2 SMNVEV (reference sequence). CDR3 sequence: CASSFFGGSGYTF. The CDR3 region has the DNA TGTGCCAGCAGTTTTTTTGGCGGCTCGGGCTACACCTTC.

This clone has more than one count but fewer than ten. The chain is built from TRBV21-1 and TRBJ1-2; the D call in the table, TRBD1, was not verified against the DNA. TRBV21-1 corresponds to a pseudogene. This CDR3 has 14 residues. The CDR3 protein is CASRLTGERYGYTF. DNA for the CDR3: TGTGCCAGCAGATTGACAGGGGAGAGGTATGGCTACACCTTC.

The rearrangement uses TRBV10-3 and TRBJ2-1; 9 bases line up with TRBD1. The CDR3 length is 15 residues. The V and J ends lost 3 bases and 8 bases, in that order; junction bases with no gene match: 8. Germline V lookup: CDR1 ENHRY, CDR2 SYGVKD. CDR3 loop: CAISEARQGEYEQFF. CDR3 bases: TGTGCCATCAGTGAAGCGAGACAGGGGGAATATGAGCAGTTCTTC.